The T cell receptor beta chain under discussion was sequenced for a study of beta chain features in type 1 diabetes. Of the isolated RNA, all was reverse transcribed, and so the sequenced material was expressed TCRB transcripts. Naive, central memory and regulatory T cell samples averaged about 3.57 million reads. Profiled with immunoSEQ multiplex PCR; TCRdb holds only in-frame clones, not every one. The data contain 250,000 or so clones, roughly 20% of them seen just once; the ten biggest clones take up less than 0.035%. General study points: There was a moderate but significant shortening of TCRB CDR3s in all four CD4+ subsets of Type 1 diabetes patients.

There are 12 residues in the CDR3. Germline V gene lookup returns CDR1 GTSNPN and CDR2 SVGIG (reference sequence). Trimming shortened V by 1 base and J by 6 bases, and 9 bases separated the two germline ends. Points on this clone: Its target is not known.

The sequenced sample was naive CD4+ T cells from blood. This clonotype was obtained from a woman in her thirties or forties with type 1 diabetes. The chain employs TRBV30 and TRBJ1-2; no definite D call. The CDR3 spells CAWSEVRDGYTF. The CDR3 bases are TGTGCCTGGAGTGAGGTGAGGGATGGCTACACCTTC.